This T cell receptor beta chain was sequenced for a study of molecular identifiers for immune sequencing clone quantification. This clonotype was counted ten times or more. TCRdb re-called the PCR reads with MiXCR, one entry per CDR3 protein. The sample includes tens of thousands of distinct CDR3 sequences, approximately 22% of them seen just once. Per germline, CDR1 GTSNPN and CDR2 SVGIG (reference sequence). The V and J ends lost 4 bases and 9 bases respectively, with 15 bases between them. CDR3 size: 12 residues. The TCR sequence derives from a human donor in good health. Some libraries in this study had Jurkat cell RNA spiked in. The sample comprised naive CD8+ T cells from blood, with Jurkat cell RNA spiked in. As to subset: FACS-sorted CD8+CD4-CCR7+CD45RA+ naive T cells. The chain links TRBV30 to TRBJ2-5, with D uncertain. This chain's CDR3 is CAWNPGTTAQYF. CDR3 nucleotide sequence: TGTGCCTGGAATCCAGGTACAACGGCCCAGTACTTC. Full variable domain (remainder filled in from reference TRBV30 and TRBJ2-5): SQTIHQWPATLVQPVGSPLSLECTVEGTSNPNLYWYRQAAGRGLQLLFYSVGIGQISSEVPQNLSASRPQDRQFILSSKKLLLSDSGFYLCAWNPGTTAQYFGPGTRLLVL.